This TCR beta chain comes out of a study of cytomegalovirus exposure and HLA in healthy donors listed by TCRdb under 2017. Broadly, across the study: According to an earlier analysis of around 600 of the donors, about 179 million T cells yielded some 110 million unique TCR beta sequences and about 300 Gb of sequence data. The T cell repertoires of some 670 subjects were profiled by immunosequencing and related to cytomegalovirus serostatus. Donor age, sex, ethnicity and CMV serostatus were compiled together with the repertoire data. Among around 400 genotyped donors of the cohort, an average of about 220,000 unique TCR beta nucleotide sequences was sequenced per donor, of which approximately 19% were non-productive. Both class I and class II loci were covered by HLA typing, at four-digit resolution. Four or five DR-DQ haplotypes were handled as single units for association and clustering because linkage in the cohort was strong. In addition to the first cohort of 666 subjects, a separate validation cohort of 130 or so different subjects was used. In a later analysis, previously published TCR beta repertoires from 666 donors were re-analyzed and high-resolution HLA genotyping was added so that TCR occurrence patterns could be studied. Rather than drawing on any new phenotypic data, the later analysis identified candidate immune exposures from TCR beta sequences and the way those sequences occurred across donors. High-throughput TCR immunosequencing, statistical association of individual TCRs with disease status, and machine learning were combined to predict cytomegalovirus infection status. Among the roughly 430 genotyped donors, under 90% belonged to the genetic ancestry cluster associated with self-reported Caucasian donors. Typing coverage differed by locus: A, B, C, DRB1 and DQB1 were typed in roughly 620-630 donors, DQA1 in 522, DPA1 in 600 to 610, and DPB1 in roughly 450. An earlier analysis of approximately 640 of the donors applied high-throughput TCR beta sequencing to assess whether each TCR beta V gene segment acted as functional or pseudogenic. The study aimed to test whether signatures of past pathogen exposure could be identified by cataloging public T cell receptors. All discovery cohort repertoires had been generated using a single sequencing platform. A later genetic analysis took genome-wide SNP genotypes for about three fifths of the 666 donors and used that subset as a discovery cohort. An early release covering roughly 640 HLA-typed donors comprised about 300 gigabases of sequencing data and around 80 million unique TCR sequences.

The CDR3 sequence holds 17 residues, the cysteine and phenylalanine included. This entry keeps only the CDR3 DNA: 51 bases, framed from base 1. V lost 2 bases and J lost 1 base, and the count of bases not matched to a germline gene is 4. In the germline V gene (reference sequence), CDR1 corresponds to LNHDA and CDR2 to SQIVND. The cohort comprised some 680 healthy bone marrow donors. Cohort members were all nominally healthy when sampled, although unrecorded immune exposures were likely present. The donor was CMV seronegative and was included in the group of a few hundred seronegative cohort members. A peripheral blood sample was collected from each donor, and TCR beta sequencing was performed on peripheral blood mononuclear cells. The Qiagen DNeasy Blood Extraction Kit was used to extract genomic DNA from the blood cell samples. General conclusions and limits of the study: Three of the identified cytomegalovirus-associated TCR beta chains were confirmed in vitro to be specific for cytomegalovirus antigens. The cohort was sequenced for TCR beta chains only, and without alpha or paired-chain data the features that could be detected were limited. The classifier was reported to diagnose cytomegalovirus status with high specificity and sensitivity in both the original and validation cohorts. A cluster of highly shared sequence variants was judged likely to be a technical artifact of the sequencing pipeline. An earlier analysis of approximately 600 of the donors showed that most TCR beta V segments appeared in productive rearrangements either about 90% or about 30% of the time, which broadly matched IMGT annotations. In a later analysis, several top co-occurrence clusters were reported to appear linked to parvovirus B19, influenza, CMV and Epstein-Barr virus. Some IMGT-functional V segments, including TRBV6-2 and TRBV6-3, could not be told apart with the 87-base-pair reads, so those segments were excluded. While some public TCRs were present in many individuals, most TCR sequences turned up only very rarely across donors. In a later analysis, 16,951 TCR beta sequences were associated with specific HLA alleles at a false discovery rate of 0.05. Because HLA typing was missing for some donors at each locus, association tests included only the typed subset. Because counts were too low, under 20 rarely observed V segments, including chromosome 9 orphons, were left out of the earlier analysis of 587 of the donors. Compared with equally common non-associated chains, HLA-associated TCR beta chains in a later analysis were more clonally expanded and had lower generation probabilities. In the study, around 150 TCR beta chains were listed as associated with cytomegalovirus. Linkage disequilibrium might explain the correlated functional status among segregating V segments, but an unknown experimental factor could not be ruled out. According to a later genetic analysis, donors in an Asian-associated ancestry cluster had fewer N-insertions in productive TCRs than the roughly 700-donor mean. According to a later analysis, TCR association rates differed among HLA loci, with DRB1 alleles showing the most associated TCRs and HLA-C alleles showing the fewest. According to a later analysis, most CMV-associated TCR beta chains appeared to be HLA-restricted, and the HLA associations seemed to be driven largely by CMV exposure. Roughly uniform sequencing depth across donors was assumed in presence/absence analyses, although this assumption may not hold. A further reported finding was that TCR beta sequences accurately predicted the HLA-A and HLA-B alleles for most subjects in the first cohort. The authors suggested that the approach could potentially be extended to other disease states and immunological phenotypes. When HLA alleles, especially DR and DQ, strongly co-occurred, TCR associations were difficult to assign to individual alleles. Immune exposure information for the cohort was limited to CMV serostatus. A later genetic analysis associated a missense DCLRE1C variant with V-gene and J-gene trimming of TCR beta chains, and an independent cohort replicated the association.

Libraries were built with the immunoSEQ multiplex PCR assay. For the multiplex PCR, a mixture combining 60 forward primers for TCR Vbeta segments and 13 reverse primers for TCR Jbeta segments was used. Amplification of the CDR3 region of rearranged TCR beta genes was performed with a multiplex PCR assay on genomic DNA. The Illumina HiSeq System was used to sequence the amplified TCR beta libraries as 87-base-pair reads. As for the original processing: A later analysis tallied 75 million to 85 million unique TCR beta chains across the 640 or so repertoires, and around 9.9 million of those chains were shared by two or more donors. A nearest-neighbor algorithm error-corrected the raw reads and collapsed the reads into unique sequences, merging closely related sequences to remove PCR and sequencing errors. V, D and J gene segments were assigned by aligning CDR3 sequences to IMGT reference sequences. Each retained sequence needed at least a six-nucleotide match to both a V gene segment and a J gene segment. Rearrangements were classified as productive when the CDR3 lacked stop codons and remained in frame with V and J, and all other rearrangements were classified as non-productive. Following IMGT convention, CDR3 was defined as the stretch from the second conserved V-encoded cysteine to the conserved J-encoded phenylalanine. The earlier analysis of about 590 of the donors excluded sequences that lacked an unambiguous match to a single V gene segment. In an earlier analysis of approximately 550 of the donors, V segments were called functional above 56.7% productive rearrangements and were called segregating when the between-donor standard deviation exceeded 5%. A statistical classification framework was built for diagnosing cytomegalovirus status from the catalog of TCR beta chain sequences. In a later analysis, V and J genes were assigned by comparing TCR nucleotide sequences against IMGT/GENE-DB human TR gene sequences. The TCRdist pipeline was used in a later analysis to assign CDR3 sequences and most-parsimonious VDJ recombination scenarios. A later analysis defined each TCR beta chain by its CDR3 amino acid sequence plus V-gene family, and excluded reads lacking a unique V-gene family. A later analysis removed roughly 590 highly shared, low-generation-probability nucleotide sequences to deal with suspected cross-contamination and a sequencing artifact. For each public chain, a later analysis derived a clonal expansion index from normalized ranks of inferred template counts within each repertoire. In a later analysis, generation probabilities were computed with a VDJ recombination model fitted to out-of-frame rearrangements, and the resulting probabilities were checked against IGoR. Hypergeometric tests were used in a later analysis to score TCR-TCR, TCR-HLA and TCR-CMV co-occurrence, with a repertoire-size bias correction applied to the TCR pairs. False discovery rates were estimated in a later analysis by permuting HLA or CMV assignments 20 times. In a later analysis, co-occurring TCRs were grouped with DBSCAN, and TCRdist sequence similarity was added when clustering was performed within HLA-allele-positive subsets. For co-occurrence clustering, repertoires with fewer than 30,000 or more than 120,000 public chains were excluded, along with five repertoires with anomalous nucleotide sharing. This immuneACCESS table, as held by TCRdb, lists in-frame sequences with V and J called but not all clones. Of the missing ones, under half trace to an unresolved V gene in checked studies; the others have no known cause. V, J and clone size derive from that table, while D and trimming were established from the DNA sequence. For this sample the table gives some 120,000 clones, of which over 65% were detected only once. The ten largest clones represent 3.4% of the sample.

A note on this clone: No antigen is known for it. No much larger clonotype is one base removed from it; base qualities were not supplied.

Material: PBMCs. The chain joins TRBV19 to TRBJ2-2, with 10 bases aligning to TRBD1. This receptor was taken from a young man in good health and CMV-seronegative. The CDR3 sequence is CASSIKGQGLNTGELFF. The sequenced DNA: TGTGCCAGTAGTATAAAGGGACAGGGGTTGAACACCGGGGAGCTGTTTTTT. The full variable domain, with segments outside the CDR3 supplied by the reference TRBV19 and TRBJ2-2 proteins, appears as DGGITQSPKYLFRKEGQNVTLSCEQNLNHDAMYWYRQDPGQGLRLIYYSQIVNDFQKGDIAEGYSVSREKKESFPLTVTSAQKNPTAFYLCASSIKGQGLNTGELFFGEGSRLTVL.